Listed here is a single T cell receptor (beta chain). Its target is not known. The CDR3 spans 18 residues. The germline V gene encodes CDR1 SGHRS and CDR2 YFSETQ. Trimming took 3 bases from V and 2 from J; bases not matched to a gene: 6. This sample is drawn from a study of cytomegalovirus exposure and HLA in healthy donors. Findings and limits, study-wide: Some public TCRs appeared in many individuals, while most sequences were rare.

It was with 60 Vbeta and 13 Jbeta primers that the PCR ran. Sequencing used immunoSEQ multiplex PCR; TCRdb keeps in-frame clones, though not all of them. The sample shows under 200,000 clones, over 60% of them seen only once. The receptor was derived from a female donor in good health and CMV-seronegative. The rearrangement links TRBV5-1 to TRBJ2-3, with 16 bases that match TRBD2. The sequenced sample consisted of PBMCs. CDR3: CASSSGLAGGANTDTQYF. For the CDR3, the DNA is TGCGCCAGCAGCTCGGGACTAGCGGGGGGGGCTAACACAGATACGCAGTATTTT.